This TCR beta chain emerged from a study of blood T cell repertoires in COVID-19. TCRdb's table, derived via immunoSEQ multiplex PCR, lists solely in-frame clones and lacks some. The table has roughly 260,000 clones, over 80% seen once. This clone has a single count. This specimen includes other DNA sequences encoding the same CDR3. This CDR3 is 13 amino acids long. V was pared by 3 bases and J by 4 bases, with 9 bases between. Germline CDR1 reads SGHTA; CDR2 reads FQGNSA. The receptor comes from a woman between 18 and 30 years old who had recovered from COVID-19. The specimen was PBMCs or T cells enriched from blood (not recorded which). This chain links TRBV7-2 with TRBJ2-5, with a weak D call TRBD1 (5 bases). CDR3 in DNA: TGTGCCAGCAGCTTGTGGGGCAGAGAGACCCAGTACTTC. This encodes CASSLWGRETQYF. Combining the CDR3 with reference TRBV7-2 and TRBJ2-5 gives the whole variable domain GAGVSQSPSNKVTEKGKDVELRCDPISGHTALYWYRQSLGQGLEFLIYFQGNSAPDKSGLPSDRFSAERTGGSVSTLTIQRTQQEDSAVYLCASSLWGRETQYFGPGTRLLVL.